The 12 T cell receptor beta chains in this list originate from one sample, sequenced in a study of T cells in Graves' hyperthyroidism and ophthalmopathy. Amplification targeted TCR beta CDR3 regions from RNA transcripts. First-round RT-PCR targeting the TCR CDR3 was performed with the HTBI primer set. TCRdb analysed the multiplex PCR reads with MiXCR anew, one entry per CDR3 protein. The data show 550,000 to 650,000 distinct CDR3 sequences, around 15% seen once. Sequenced material: blood. Source of these receptors: a woman aged 40 to 50 with Graves' hyperthyroidism.

The chain employs TRBV10-3 and TRBJ1-1; D is unresolved. Trimming took 8 bases from V and 0 from J, leaving 7 bases between them. The CDR3 runs to 12 residues. Germline V CDR1 and CDR2: ENHRY, SYGVKD. This CDR3 reads CAIRGVNTEAFF. CDR3 DNA sequence: TGTGCCATCCGTGGGGTGAACACTGAAGCTTTCTTT.

This clonotype was observed at least ten times. The chain recombines TRBV7-8 with TRBJ2-4; the D is unclear. The CDR3 length is 14 residues. Germline loops: CDR1 SGHVS, CDR2 FQNEAQ. Deletions cut 0 bases from V and 6 bases from J, with 9 bases between. The CDR3 sequence is CASSLAELINIQYF. The CDR3 nucleotides read TGTGCCAGCAGCTTAGCGGAACTTATAAACATTCAGTACTTC.

This clonotype has a count of ten or more. This chain joins TRBV28 and TRBJ1-1; unclear D gene. Trimming took 6 bases from V and 5 from J, leaving 13 bases between them. Germline V gene sequence: CDR1 MDHEN, CDR2 SYDVKM. CDR3 length: 13 residues. CDR3 DNA sequence: TGTGCCAGCAGCAACCGCGGGCAGACTGAAGCTTTCTTT. It specifies CASSNRGQTEAFF.

In its sample, this clonotype was seen many times. This sequence joins TRBV20-1 and TRBJ1-4; maybe TRBD1 (5 bases). CDR1 and CDR2 from the germline V gene are DFQATT and SNEGSKA (reference sequence). Trimming stripped 0 bases from V and 8 bases from J, with 13 bases between. The CDR3 totals 14 residues. CDR3 bases: TGCAGTGCTAGAGATTTGGGACGTACGGAAAAACTGTTTTTT. As protein: CSARDLGRTEKLFF.

This clonotype has a count of ten or more. V and J are TRBV2 and TRBJ1-5; D is uncertain. Per the germline V gene, CDR1 is SNHLY and CDR2 is FYNNEI. The CDR3 sequence is 15 residues long. V was clipped by 4 bases and J by 3 bases, with 13 bases between them. The CDR3 coding sequence is TGTGCCAGCAGTGCCGAGGCAGGCAACAATCAGCCCCAGCATTTT. Encoded protein: CASSAEAGNNQPQHF.

This clonotype was seen repeatedly, ten times or more. This rearrangement joins TRBV12-3 or TRBV12-4 to TRBJ1-1, with D possibly being TRBD1 (5 bases). V gave up 0 bases and J gave up 9 bases, with 11 bases separating them. The CDR3 length is 13 residues. The CDR3 DNA reads as TGTGCCAGCAGTTTAGCGCGGGACCAGCAAGCTTTCTTT. It specifies CASSLARDQQAFF.

This clonotype was found a few times. This sequence joins TRBV5-6 and TRBJ2-5; 12 bases align to TRBD2. CDR3 length equals 16 residues. Germline lookup yields CDR1 SGHDT and CDR2 YYEEEE. With 4 bases clipped from V and 0 bases from J, the junction kept 4 bases outside the gene matches. Here the CDR3 DNA reads TGTGCCAGCAGCGGCGGGACTAGCGGGTACCAAGAGACCCAGTACTTC. It encodes CASSGGTSGYQETQYF.

The rearrangement uses TRBV7-9 and TRBJ2-7; D may match TRBD1 or TRBD2 (6 bases each). CDR1 and CDR2 from the germline V gene are SEHNR and FQNEAQ (reference sequence). V shed 6 bases and J shed 4 bases, with 25 bases lying between them. This CDR3 comprises 17 residues. The CDR3 is CASSGRTGWRGEYEQYF. For the CDR3, the DNA is TGTGCCAGCAGTGGACGTACAGGGTGGAGGGGAGAATACGAGCAGTACTTC.

The V and J genes are TRBV3-1 and TRBJ2-2; D is uncertain. Germline CDR1 is LGHDT and CDR2 is YNNKEL (reference sequence). The CDR3 runs 14 residues. V was clipped by 5 bases and J by 7 bases, with 14 bases between them. CDR3 sequence reads: CASSELGRNGELFF. The CDR3 region has the DNA TGTGCCAGCAGCGAATTAGGACGGAACGGGGAGCTGTTTTTT.

This clonotype came up a few times. The chain carries TRBV19 and TRBJ1-2; D perhaps matches TRBD1 (6 bases). The CDR3 is 16 amino acids. Germline V lookup: CDR1 LNHDA, CDR2 SQIVND (reference sequence). Deletions cut 2 bases from V and 8 bases from J, with 21 bases between. Here the CDR3 DNA reads TGTGCCAGTAGTATATCTCCCGGGACACAAGCCGAAGGCTACACCTTC. Its translation is CASSISPGTQAEGYTF.

The CDR3 DNA is TGTGCCGCGGGGGAATTTAGCCTCCACGAGCAGTACTTC. This sequence encodes CAAGEFSLHEQYF. The V and J genes are TRBV6-1 and TRBJ2-7; 7 bases fit TRBD2. Unmatched junction bases numbered 12, after V lost 11 bases and J lost 5 bases. This CDR3 has 13 amino acids. Germline loops: CDR1 MNHNS, CDR2 SASEGT.

There are a few counts of this clonotype. The rearrangement joins TRBV29-1 to TRBJ2-2; maybe TRBD2 (5 bases). Germline CDR1 reads SQVTM; CDR2 reads ANQGSEA. V was cut by 5 bases and J by 6 bases, with 10 bases left in between. The length of the CDR3 is 12 residues. The CDR3, as DNA: TGCAGCGTTTCCGAGGGCGCCGGGGAGCTGTTTTTT. It translates to CSVSEGAGELFF.